Listed below are T cell receptor beta chains from one sample, sequenced in a study of T and B cells in COVID-19 patients. TCRdb independently ran MiXCR on the multiplex PCR reads; one entry per CDR3 protein. The sample carries around 7,500 distinct CDR3 sequences, roughly two fifths recorded once. Sequenced sample: blood. The origin of the receptors is a human donor who had recovered from COVID-19. Each CDR3 is given with its conserved first and last residue. The D gene is left open where the match is weak. Clone size appears in some rows only: once, few, many, or a class for an expanded clone.

j_gene	d_gene	v_gene	abundance	len	CDR3aa	CDR3nt
TRBJ2-5	.	TRBV18	.	13	CASSPGHQETQYF	TGTGCCAGCTCACCAGGGCACCAAGAGACCCAGTACTTC
TRBJ2-2	TRBD1	TRBV29-1	large	13	CSAGQGDTGELFF	TGCAGCGCCGGACAGGGAGACACCGGGGAGCTGTTTTTT
TRBJ2-6	.	TRBV13	.	15	CASSFGSSGANVLTF	TGTGCCAGCAGCTTCGGTAGCTCTGGGGCCAACGTCCTGACTTTC
TRBJ2-4	.	TRBV6-2/TRBV6-3	few	14	CASSTGRFKNIQYF	TGTGCCAGCAGTACCGGACGGTTCAAAAACATTCAGTACTTC
TRBJ1-4	TRBD1	TRBV6-1	.	15	CASSEGQGAGEKLFF	TGTGCCAGCAGTGAAGGACAGGGGGCAGGTGAAAAACTGTTTTTT
TRBJ2-1	.	TRBV30	.	14	CAWSGVAAQGEQFF	TGTGCCTGGAGTGGGGTGGCGGCTCAGGGTGAGCAGTTCTTC
TRBJ1-5	.	TRBV10-3	.	15	CAISPRGLKDQPQHF	TGTGCCATCAGTCCCCGGGGCCTTAAGGATCAGCCCCAGCATTTT
TRBJ1-2	.	TRBV29-1	.	10	CSVVGDGYTF	TGCAGCGTTGTTGGGGATGGCTACACCTTC
TRBJ1-5	.	TRBV5-6	.	12	CASSLEGQPQHF	TGTGCCAGCAGCTTAGAGGGTCAGCCCCAGCATTTT
TRBJ1-4	.	TRBV15	.	11	CATSSGEKLFF	TGTGCCACCAGCAGTGGGGAAAAACTGTTTTTT
TRBJ2-1	TRBD1	TRBV6-2/TRBV6-3	.	11	CASSDRGRQFF	TGTGCCAGCAGCGACAGGGGGCGGCAGTTCTTC
TRBJ1-1	.	TRBV6-5	.	15	CASSYSTGMNTEAFF	TGTGCCAGCAGTTACTCGACGGGGATGAACACTGAAGCTTTCTTT
TRBJ1-2	TRBD1	TRBV19	few	14	CASSPGTGTYGYTF	TGTGCCAGTAGTCCGGGGACAGGGACCTATGGCTACACCTTC
TRBJ1-1	.	TRBV9	.	15	CASSVGQQMNTEAFF	TGTGCCAGCAGCGTCGGACAGCAGATGAACACTGAAGCTTTCTTT
TRBJ1-5	TRBD1	TRBV5-6	.	14	CASSLRQGGQPQHF	TGTGCCAGCAGCCTTCGACAGGGGGGTCAGCCCCAGCATTTT
TRBJ2-3	.	TRBV24-1	.	15	CATVGGDIPTDTQYF	TGTGCCACCGTAGGAGGGGACATCCCCACAGATACGCAGTATTTT
TRBJ1-1	.	TRBV11-3	.	13	CASSGTSNTEAFF	TGTGCCAGCAGCGGGACATCGAACACTGAAGCTTTCTTT
TRBJ2-1	.	TRBV5-4	few	14	CASSLGVNYNEQFF	TGTGCCAGCAGCTTGGGGGTGAATTACAATGAGCAGTTCTTC
TRBJ2-1	TRBD2	TRBV7-6	.	16	CASSLVAGGSYNEQFF	TGTGCCAGCAGCTTAGTCGCGGGGGGGTCCTACAATGAGCAGTTCTTC
TRBJ2-5	TRBD1	TRBV18	few	13	CASSGTAQETQYF	TGTGCCAGCTCAGGGACAGCCCAAGAGACCCAGTACTTC
TRBJ1-4	.	TRBV7-9	few	16	CASSFSSGPINEKLFF	TGTGCCAGCAGCTTCTCCAGCGGGCCGATCAATGAAAAACTGTTTTTT
TRBJ2-2	TRBD1	TRBV6-5	medium-sized	15	CASSVETGVTGELFF	TGTGCCAGCAGTGTGGAGACAGGGGTCACCGGGGAGCTGTTTTTT
TRBJ2-1	.	TRBV19	medium-sized	16	CASSLTAGLTYNEQFF	TGTGCCAGTAGTTTGACAGCGGGCTTGACTTACAATGAGCAGTTCTTC
TRBJ1-4	.	TRBV18	.	14	CASRNPGNNEKLFF	TGTGCCAGCCGCAACCCGGGAAATAATGAAAAACTGTTTTTT
TRBJ2-3	TRBD1	TRBV19	.	15	CASSPGQKSTDTQYF	TGTGCCAGTAGCCCGGGACAGAAAAGCACAGATACGCAGTATTTT
TRBJ2-5	.	TRBV5-4	.	13	CASSLTYQETQYF	TGTGCCAGCAGCTTGACGTACCAAGAGACCCAGTACTTC
TRBJ1-5	.	TRBV20-1	.	14	CSARLTSSNQPQHF	TGCAGTGCTAGGTTGACAAGTAGCAATCAGCCCCAGCATTTT
TRBJ2-6	.	TRBV6-2/TRBV6-3	once	12	CASSSGANVLTF	TGTGCCAGCAGTTCTGGGGCCAACGTCCTGACTTTC
TRBJ1-6	TRBD1	TRBV11-3	.	14	CASSLEGGLSPLHF	TGTGCCAGCAGCTTAGAAGGGGGCTTGTCACCCCTCCACTTT
TRBJ2-1	.	TRBV7-6	.	15	CASSLVQGTGNEQFF	TGTGCCAGCAGCTTAGTGCAGGGAACCGGGAATGAGCAGTTCTTC
TRBJ2-2	TRBD1	TRBV18	.	16	CASSPGQGARTGELFF	TGTGCCAGCTCACCGGGACAGGGGGCGCGTACCGGGGAGCTGTTTTTT
TRBJ2-2	.	TRBV6-5	.	15	CASSAGQTGTGELFF	TGTGCCAGCAGTGCGGGACAGACAGGGACCGGGGAGCTGTTTTTT
TRBJ2-5	TRBD1	TRBV7-7	.	15	CASSAGQGAGETQYF	TGTGCCAGCAGCGCGGGACAGGGGGCGGGAGAGACCCAGTACTTC
TRBJ2-7	.	TRBV29-1	medium-sized	13	CSVEEGGGYEQYF	TGCAGCGTTGAGGAGGGAGGGGGTTACGAGCAGTACTTC
TRBJ1-5	.	TRBV19	.	14	CASSIRPGNQPQHF	TGTGCCAGTAGTATTCGCCCGGGGAATCAGCCCCAGCATTTT
TRBJ2-7	TRBD1	TRBV5-1	.	15	CASSLRTGPSYEQYF	TGCGCCAGCAGCCTCAGGACAGGACCGTCCTACGAGCAGTACTTC
TRBJ2-5	.	TRBV7-2	.	14	CASSWGGPQETQYF	TGTGCCAGCAGCTGGGGGGGGCCTCAAGAGACCCAGTACTTC
TRBJ2-7	TRBD1	TRBV6-5	few	14	CASSQGTGAYEQYF	TGTGCCAGCAGTCAAGGGACAGGGGCCTACGAGCAGTACTTC
TRBJ1-6	.	TRBV27	.	16	CASSFRDGGLNLPLHF	TGTGCCAGCAGTTTTCGAGACGGGGGGCTTAATTTACCCCTCCACTTT
TRBJ2-5	.	TRBV6-5	.	14	CASSPRGSQETQYF	TGTGCCAGCAGTCCCCGGGGCAGCCAAGAGACCCAGTACTTC